This T cell receptor beta chain was recorded in a study of technical replicates of blood from several donors. Germline lookup yields CDR1 MNHEY and CDR2 SVGAGI. Trimming took 8 bases from V and 8 from J, leaving 12 bases between them. CDR3 length equals 11 residues. Sequencing used immunoSEQ multiplex PCR; TCRdb keeps in-frame clones, though not all of them. The data show tens of thousands of clones, around 94% seen once. Sequenced material: T cells isolated from PBMCs. The chain has TRBV6-5 and TRBJ1-1; possibly TRBD1 for D (5 bases). This receptor was obtained from a human donor in good health. The CDR3 reads CASRGGAEAFF. CDR3 DNA sequence: TGTGCCAGCCGGGGGGGAGCCGAAGCTTTCTTT.